The 5 T cell receptor beta chains given below trace back to one sample, sequenced in a study of T cell repertoires in cytomegalovirus infection. Each CDR3 protein is one row after TCRdb ran MiXCR on the reads. The sample shows around 260,000 distinct CDR3 sequences, approximately 8.3% of them seen only once. The specimen sequenced was PBMCs. The origin of the receptors is a human donor in good health (CMV status not recorded). Some clones in this sample may be carry-over from other donors' samples.

In this sample, this clonotype turned up a few times. The V call is TRBV5-5, the J call TRBJ2-1; D is perhaps TRBD1 (6 bases). The CDR3 has 15 residues. V was trimmed by 3 bases and J by 0 bases, leaving 10 bases between them. From germline, CDR1 is SGHKS and CDR2 YYEKEE (reference sequence). The DNA of the CDR3 is TGTGCCAGCAGCTCACAGGGCAACTCCTACAATGAGCAGTTCTTC. This sequence encodes CASSSQGNSYNEQFF.

Many counts were recorded for this clonotype. This rearrangement joins TRBV20-1 to TRBJ1-4; TRBD1 agrees at 9 bases. After removal of 8 bases from V and 10 bases from J, the junction contained 14 bases not matched to a gene. Germline CDR1 and CDR2: DFQATT and SNEGSKA (reference sequence). CDR3 length: 14 amino acids. CDR3 sequence reads: CSPLRDRVDGKLFF. The CDR3 bases are TGCAGTCCCCTCCGGGACAGGGTAGATGGAAAACTGTTTTTT.

This clonotype was seen at least ten times. The chain carries TRBV11-3 and TRBJ2-7; TRBD1 agrees at 10 bases. The germline CDR1 and CDR2 sequences are SGHNT and YENEEA. With 0 bases clipped from V and 2 bases from J, the junction kept 4 bases outside the gene matches. This CDR3 is built from 16 residues. CDR3 region: CASSLERTGGTYEQYF. The CDR3 DNA follows: TGTGCCAGCAGCTTAGAACGGACAGGGGGGACCTACGAGCAGTACTTC.

This clonotype showed up just once. The chain links TRBV7-3 to TRBJ1-5, with D uncertain. CDR3 length: 12 amino acids. V was pared by 5 bases and J by 6 bases, with 8 bases between. Germline loops: CDR1 SGHTA, CDR2 FQGTGA. DNA of the CDR3: TGTGCCAGCAGCAAATTAAGTCAGCCCCAGCATTTT. Protein product: CASSKLSQPQHF.

This clonotype was counted at least ten times. CDR3 protein: CASSFPVQGATDTQYF. CDR3 DNA: TGTGCCAGCAGTTTCCCTGTCCAGGGGGCCACAGATACGCAGTATTTT. This chain uses TRBV28 with TRBJ2-3, with TRBD1 identical over 8 bases. Per the germline V gene, CDR1 is MDHEN and CDR2 is SYDVKM. The CDR3 length is 16 residues. V trimming: 3 bases; J trimming: 2 bases; junction bases outside the gene matches: 7.